What follows describes a single T cell receptor (beta chain). What it binds is not known. A multiplex PCR was run with 60 Vbeta primers and 13 Jbeta primers. Some clones are missing from TCRdb's copy, which holds only in-frame ones; the method was immunoSEQ multiplex PCR. The table has roughly 150,000 clones, about 75% seen once; the top ten hold less than 3%. The data stem from a study of cytomegalovirus exposure and HLA in healthy donors. Points from the study as a whole: Reports described diagnosis of cytomegalovirus status by the classifier as highly specific and sensitive. According to an earlier analysis, most TCR beta V segments yielded productive rearrangements about 87% or about 30% of the time. Later work found most CMV-associated TCR beta chains apparently HLA-restricted.

Trimming removed 8 bases from V and 9 bases from J; junction bases left unmatched: 26. The CDR3 totals 19 residues. From germline, CDR1 is MDHEN and CDR2 SYDVKM. The source of this sequence is a female donor in good health and CMV-seronegative. This chain connects TRBV28 to TRBJ2-1; TRBD1 aligns across 9 bases. Sample: PBMCs. The CDR3 bases are TGTGCCAGCGGATCCCGACGAGGCGGAACAGGGGGCCGGTTCGGTGAGCAGTTCTTC. It translates to CASGSRRGGTGGRFGEQFF. Variable domain in full (rest from reference TRBV28 and TRBJ2-1): DVKVTQSSRYLVKRTGEKVFLECVQDMDHENMFWYRQDPGLGLRLIYFSYDVKMKEKGDIPEGYSVSREKKERFSLILESASTNQTSMYLCASGSRRGGTGGRFGEQFFGPGTRLTVL.